These 19 T cell receptor beta chains share one sample of origin, sequenced in a study of OX40 agonist ivuxolimab in advanced cancers. This table comes from immunoSEQ multiplex PCR, and its TCRdb copy is limited to in-frame clones, with some not included. The data show approximately 62,000 clones, with 88% seen just once and roughly 5.1% held by the top ten. This specimen was CD4+ or CD8+ T cells sorted from blood, taken in a trial of the OX40 agonist ivuxolimab. These receptors were collected from an adult with an advanced solid tumor such as melanoma, head and neck, liver or kidney cancer.

This sequence joins TRBV6-6 and TRBJ2-7; D is ambiguous. The CDR3 is 12 amino acids. With 8 bases removed from V and 0 bases from J, the gap between germline ends came to 8 bases. Germline V gene lookup returns CDR1 MNHNY and CDR2 SVGAGI (reference sequence). The CDR3 region has the DNA TGTGCCAGCGGCCAGAGCTCCTACGAGCAGTACTTC. Translation: CASGQSSYEQYF.

The chain links TRBV6-1 to TRBJ2-4; 7 positions match TRBD1. The germline V gene has CDR1 MNHNS and CDR2 SASEGT. CDR3 length: 19 residues. The J segment lost 0 bases and the V segment lost 0 bases, leaving 11 bases of the junction unmatched. CDR3 amino acids: CASSEAHRGISIAKNIQYF. The DNA for the CDR3 is TGTGCCAGCAGTGAAGCCCACAGGGGAATCTCTATAGCCAAAAACATTCAGTACTTC.

The chain combines TRBV6-5 with TRBJ1-5; 8 nucleotides match TRBD1. The CDR3 contains 15 residues. In germline, CDR1 is MNHEY, CDR2 SVGAGI. Trimming cost V 5 bases and J 6 bases; bases outside gene matches: 9. CDR3 sequence: CASSGQGRVVQPQHF. DNA of the CDR3: TGTGCCAGCAGTGGACAGGGAAGGGTGGTTCAGCCCCAGCATTTT.

The chain has TRBV5-1 and TRBJ1-1; D gene unclear. V was shortened by 6 bases and J by 4 bases, with 13 bases between the two germline ends. The CDR3 totals 13 residues. Per germline, CDR1 SGHRS and CDR2 YFSETQ. In DNA, the CDR3 is TGCGCCAGCACCCCCGGTGAGCCCACTGAAGCTTTCTTT. Amino acids: CASTPGEPTEAFF.

The genes are TRBV28 and TRBJ1-4; 11 bases align to TRBD1. CDR1 is MDHEN, CDR2 SYDVKM, per germline. The CDR3 loop spans 15 amino acids. Germline trimming cut 8 bases from V and 0 bases from J; bases unmatched to any gene: 2. The DNA for the CDR3 is TGTGCCAGCCGGACAGGGGGCTCAACTAATGAAAAACTGTTTTTT. As protein: CASRTGGSTNEKLFF. Using reference TRBV28 and TRBJ1-4 for the parts outside the CDR3, the full variable domain is DVKVTQSSRYLVKRTGEKVFLECVQDMDHENMFWYRQDPGLGLRLIYFSYDVKMKEKGDIPEGYSVSREKKERFSLILESASTNQTSMYLCASRTGGSTNEKLFFGSGTQLSVL.

This chain connects TRBV5-1 to TRBJ2-2; D may be TRBD1 (5 bases). The V and J ends lost 5 bases and 0 bases respectively, with 8 bases between them. Germline loops: CDR1 SGHRS, CDR2 YFSETQ. This CDR3 is 14 amino acids long. CDR3 DNA: TGCGCCAGCAGAGGACATTCGAACACCGGGGAGCTGTTTTTT. As protein: CASRGHSNTGELFF. Combining the CDR3 with reference TRBV5-1 and TRBJ2-2 gives the whole variable domain KAGVTQTPRYLIKTRGQQVTLSCSPISGHRSVSWYQQTPGQGLQFLFEYFSETQRNKGNFPGRFSGRQFSNSRSEMNVSTLELGDSALYLCASRGHSNTGELFFGEGSRLTVL.

J is TRBJ1-2 and V is TRBV5-1; D may be TRBD1 (5 bases). From germline, CDR1 is SGHRS and CDR2 YFSETQ. This CDR3 region has 13 residues. Trimming pared 0 bases from V and 6 bases from J, leaving 9 bases between. The CDR3 here is CASSLGGTDGYTF. CDR3 DNA sequence: TGCGCCAGCAGCTTGGGAGGGACTGATGGCTACACCTTC.

The rearrangement joins TRBV28 to TRBJ1-1; possible D gene TRBD1, 5 bases. V was clipped by 6 bases and J by 3 bases, with 26 bases between them. The CDR3 has 18 amino acids. Germline CDR1 and CDR2: MDHEN and SYDVKM. The CDR3, as DNA: TGTGCCAGCAGCCCCTTACCACAGGCCGACCCTCGGGACACTGAAGCTTTCTTT. Protein product: CASSPLPQADPRDTEAFF.

The rearrangement uses TRBV5-4 and TRBJ1-1; D call uncertain. This CDR3 is built from 15 residues. Looked up from germline, CDR1 is SGHNT and CDR2 is YYREEE (reference sequence). Trimming stripped 4 bases from V and 1 base from J, with 14 bases between. The CDR3 is CASSPTEESNTEAFF. CDR3 bases: TGTGCCAGCAGCCCCACGGAGGAGTCGAACACTGAAGCTTTCTTT. Supplemented by reference TRBV5-4 and TRBJ1-1, the full variable domain reads ETGVTQSPTHLIKTRGQQVTLRCSSQSGHNTVSWYQQALGQGPQFIFQYYREEENGRGNFPPRFSGLQFPNYSSELNVNALELDDSALYLCASSPTEESNTEAFFGQGTRLTVV.

The chain is built from TRBV19 and TRBJ2-2; tentatively, D is TRBD2 (6 bases). The CDR3 is made up of 15 amino acids. Trimming removed 6 bases from V and 2 bases from J, with 13 bases in between. Germline V gene data show CDR1 as LNHDA and CDR2 as SQIVND (reference sequence). The CDR3 DNA is TGTGCCAGTAGGTGGGGGGAATTAAACACCGGGGAGCTGTTTTTT. This translates into CASRWGELNTGELFF.

Worth noting for this clone: The sample holds other DNA sequences that translate to the same CDR3. The V gene is TRBV5-1, the J gene TRBJ2-1; no clear D. Trimming removed 4 bases at V and 6 bases at J, with 14 bases between. CDR3 size: 14 residues. Germline-derived CDR1 and CDR2 are SGHRS and YFSETQ. Written as DNA, the CDR3 is TGCGCCAGCAGCATCCCCCTCCAACCCAATGAGCAGTTCTTC. Its translation is CASSIPLQPNEQFF.

The genes are TRBV6-5 and TRBJ2-5; 7 bases are shared with TRBD2. The CDR3 consists of 14 residues. The germline gives CDR1 MNHEY, CDR2 SVGAGI. The V segment lost 0 bases and the J segment 5 bases; nucleotides outside the gene matches: 3. CDR3 in amino acids: CASSYSGGRETQYF. The CDR3 DNA follows: TGTGCCAGCAGTTACTCCGGGGGGAGGGAGACCCAGTACTTC.

The chain links TRBV19 to TRBJ1-1, with 8 bases aligning to TRBD1. This CDR3 has 16 amino acids. V was pared by 7 bases and J by 1 base, with 11 bases of the junction left unmatched. CDR1 is LNHDA and CDR2 is SQIVND in the germline V gene (reference sequence). The CDR3 here is CASNRTPGTGNTEAFF. As DNA, the CDR3 is TGTGCCAGTAACAGGACCCCCGGGACAGGGAACACTGAAGCTTTCTTT.

This clone appeared once. The CDR3 loop is CASIGWTRAGAYNEQFF. In DNA, the CDR3 is TGTGCCAGCATTGGATGGACGCGGGCAGGGGCCTACAATGAGCAGTTCTTC. The chain recombines TRBV25-1 with TRBJ2-1, with D possibly being TRBD1 (6 bases). From germline, CDR1 is MGHDK and CDR2 SYGVNS. The CDR3 consists of 17 residues. The V end was cut by 7 bases, the J end by 2 bases, with 21 bases between. The whole variable domain, remainder taken from reference TRBV25-1 and TRBJ2-1, is EADIYQTPRYLVIGTGKKITLECSQTMGHDKMYWYQQDPGMELHLIHYSYGVNSTEKGDLSSESTVSRIRTEHFPLTLESARPSHTSQYLCASIGWTRAGAYNEQFFGPGTRLTVL.

The chain employs TRBV6-1 and TRBJ1-6, with D unresolved. The CDR3 is 11 amino acids. Trimming cost V 5 bases and J 8 bases, with 4 bases left between them. Germline V gives CDR1 MNHNS, CDR2 SASEGT. CDR3 bases: TGTGCCAGCAGTTGGGATTCACCCCTCCACTTT. As protein: CASSWDSPLHF.

The rearrangement uses TRBV4-2 and TRBJ1-4; perhaps TRBD1 as D (5 bases). Germline V gene data show CDR1 as LGHNA and CDR2 as YNFKEQ. The CDR3 has 14 residues. Trimming took off 5 bases at V and 12 bases at J, with 19 bases between the two ends. Here the CDR3 DNA reads TGTGCCAGCAGCTTATACGGGGGAACCGAGGAACTGTTTTTT. This encodes CASSLYGGTEELFF.

This rearrangement joins TRBV16 to TRBJ1-1, with D possibly TRBD1 on 5 matching bases. Germline-derived CDR1 and CDR2 are KGHSY and FQNENV. The CDR3 is 11 amino acids. V shed 5 bases and J shed 11 bases, with 12 bases lying between them. The DNA of the CDR3 is TGTGCCAGCAGCTCAGACAGAAGCGCTTTCTTT. This translates into CASSSDRSAFF. The full variable domain, in which reference TRBV16 and TRBJ1-1 provide the parts outside the CDR3, is GEEVAQTPKHLVRGEGQKAKLYCAPIKGHSYVFWYQQVLKNEFKFLISFQNENVFDETGMPKERFSAKCLPNSPCSLEIQATKLEDSAVYFCASSSDRSAFFGQGTRLTVV.

This clone has a handful of counts. The J gene is TRBJ1-1, the V gene TRBV6-1; D is undetermined. This CDR3 has 14 amino acids. Germline CDR1 and CDR2: MNHNS and SASEGT. V lost 1 base and J 6 bases, leaving 12 bases between the germline ends. The CDR3 sequence: CASSEGSLPSEAFF. CDR3 coding DNA: TGTGCCAGCAGTGAAGGGTCCTTGCCATCTGAAGCTTTCTTT.

The gene calls are TRBV18 and TRBJ2-2; D gene uncertain. This CDR3 has 15 residues. Germline values: CDR1 KGHSH, CDR2 LQKENI. V lost 0 bases and J lost 5, with 10 bases in between. In nucleotides, the CDR3 is TGTGCCAGCTCACCACCGTCGTCGACGACCGGGGAGCTGTTTTTT. This sequence encodes CASSPPSSTTGELFF.